This entry describes one T cell receptor beta chain. The CDR3 is 11 amino acids. Trimming took off 11 bases at V and 1 base at J, with 6 bases between the two ends. Germline V gene sequence: CDR1 LNHDA, CDR2 SQIVND (reference sequence). This sample was taken from a study of blood T cell repertoires in COVID-19. About the study: Acute and convalescent COVID-19 specimens originated in the United States, Italy and Spain. T cells, B-cell-depleted T cells, or PBMCs supplied cDNA or gDNA.

In the authors' workflow: From reference gene primer amplification, estimates of nucleated cell counts were derived. Clones were sequenced by immunoSEQ multiplex PCR, and TCRdb holds only the in-frame ones, with some missing. The V and J calls and clone size are taken from that table; D and trimming were inferred from the DNA. The table has roughly 70,000 clones, roughly nine tenths seen once; the top ten hold approximately 1.3%. Sequencing was performed on peripheral blood. The chain carries TRBV19 and TRBJ1-3; a possible D gene is TRBD1 (5 bases). The sequence was collected from a man aged 60 to 75 with acute or convalescent COVID-19. The CDR3 DNA sequence: TGTGCCGGGGGGTCTGGAAACACCATATATTTT. Amino acids: CAGGSGNTIYF.